This T cell receptor beta chain is from a study of blood T cells in healthy people across ages. Each donor gave roughly 9.1 milliliters of peripheral blood. The study, taken as a whole, reports: Correlation between TCR beta diversity and naive T cell percentage was strong.

A second PCR, run for about 7 to 11 cycles, used a sample-barcoded 5' primer plus a J-beta primer mix. Each CDR3 protein is one row after TCRdb ran MiXCR on the 5' RACE reads. The sample includes hundreds of thousands of distinct CDR3 sequences, around 50% of them seen just once. This clonotype has at least ten counts. The target antigen is unknown. Sequencing was carried out using blood. The clonotype originates from a woman aged 80 or over in good health.

The CDR3 is CATSELQGYAQFF. The DNA for the CDR3 is TGTGCCACCAGTGAACTGCAGGGTTACGCGCAGTTCTTC. J is TRBJ2-1 and V is TRBV24-1, with TRBD1 as a possible D gene (5 bases). Trimming took 4 bases from V and 12 from J, leaving 15 bases between them. This CDR3 region has 13 residues. The germline V gene has CDR1 KGHDR and CDR2 SFDVKD.